The clone carrying this T cell receptor beta chain has ten or more counts. What it recognizes is unknown. The data derive from a study of T-cell reconstitution after alpha-beta-depleted transplantation in children. Study conclusions and caveats: Newly produced T cells mostly accounted for T-cell counts and diversity one year post-transplant. Reports say that about two months after transplant, the alpha-beta T cells came out of several hundred graft clones that had expanded. Some patients' high day-60 TCRbeta diversity was attributed to recipient cells surviving conditioning.

Preparing the TCRbeta library involved the use of unique molecular identifiers. TCRdb reprocessed the PCR reads via MiXCR and lists one record per CDR3 protein. Of 500,000 to 650,000 distinct CDR3 sequences in the sample, roughly 13% were seen once. Trimming stripped 3 bases from V and 3 bases from J, with 9 bases between. Germline CDR1 is DFQATT and CDR2 is SNEGSKA (reference sequence). The CDR3 consists of 12 residues. J is TRBJ2-7 and V is TRBV20-1; D call uncertain. This TCR was sampled from a male patient younger than 18 who had a stem cell transplant for acute myeloid leukemia, so the T cells may come from the graft donor. This specimen consisted of PBMCs, mostly from graft donor cells, obtained 360 days after TCRalphabeta/CD19-depleted stem cell transplant. The DNA of the CDR3 is TGCAGTGCTAGCGGGCAGGTCTACGAGCAGTACTTC. Amino acid sequence: CSASGQVYEQYF.